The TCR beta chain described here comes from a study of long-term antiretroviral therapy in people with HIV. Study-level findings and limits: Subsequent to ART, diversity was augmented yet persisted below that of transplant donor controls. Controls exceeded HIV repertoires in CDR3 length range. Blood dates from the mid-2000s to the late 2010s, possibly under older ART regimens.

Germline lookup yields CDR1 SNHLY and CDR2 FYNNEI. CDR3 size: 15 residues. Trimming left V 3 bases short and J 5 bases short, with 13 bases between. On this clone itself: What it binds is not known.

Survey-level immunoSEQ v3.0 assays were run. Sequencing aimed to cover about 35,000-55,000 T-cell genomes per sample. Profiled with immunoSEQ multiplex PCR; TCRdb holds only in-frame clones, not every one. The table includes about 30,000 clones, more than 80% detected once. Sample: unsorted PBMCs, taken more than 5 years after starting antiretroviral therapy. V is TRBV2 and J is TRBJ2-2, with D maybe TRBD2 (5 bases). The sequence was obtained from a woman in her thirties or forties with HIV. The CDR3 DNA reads TGTGCCAGCAGTGAGACCACGGGAAGGACCGGGGAGCTGTTTTTT. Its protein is CASSETTGRTGELFF.